The 8 T cell receptor beta chains listed next were all sequenced from one sample in a study of shared clonotypes between healthy human individuals. Some clones are missing from TCRdb's copy, which holds only in-frame ones; the method was immunoSEQ multiplex PCR. Among nearly 1 million clones, approximately 80% were seen once, and the ten largest hold approximately 1.5%. Input material: memory CD4+ T cells sorted from blood. Subset described: CD45RA-negative fraction. These receptors were taken from a man aged 18 to 35 in good health.

The chain couples TRBV9 to TRBJ1-1; no clear D gene. The CDR3 length is 13 residues. Trimming took 4 bases from V and 9 from J, leaving 16 bases between them. Per the germline V gene, CDR1 is SGDLS and CDR2 is YYNGEE. CDR3 in amino acids: CASSPRESLKAFF. The DNA for the CDR3 is TGTGCCAGCAGCCCCCGCGAATCTCTGAAAGCTTTCTTT. Variable domain in full (rest from reference TRBV9 and TRBJ1-1): DSGVTQTPKHLITATGQRVTLRCSPRSGDLSVYWYQQSLDQGLQFLIQYYNGEERAKGNILERFSAQQFPDLHSELNLSSLELGDSALYFCASSPRESLKAFFGQGTRLTVV.

This chain joins TRBV6-1 and TRBJ2-1; 8 bases are a match to TRBD2. Germline values: CDR1 MNHNS, CDR2 SASEGT. This CDR3 has 16 amino acids. V was clipped by 0 bases and J by 9 bases; unmatched bases: 10. The CDR3 spells CASSEAVSGSRIEQFF. CDR3 nucleotide sequence: TGTGCCAGCAGTGAAGCAGTAAGCGGGAGTAGGATTGAGCAGTTCTTC.

This chain links TRBV5-3 with TRBJ2-3, with 10 bases identical to TRBD2. TRBV5-3 is reported as an ORF; its role is uncertain. V dropped 5 bases and J dropped 5; count of bases not matched to a gene: 5. This CDR3 is 14 amino acids long. The CDR3 region has the DNA TGTGCCAGAAGTTCTATAGCGGGAGGAGATACGCAGTATTTT. Translation gives CARSSIAGGDTQYF.

The chain links TRBV11-2 to TRBJ2-1; D ambiguous. CDR1 and CDR2 from the germline V gene are SGHAT and FQNNGV. The length of the CDR3 is 11 residues. Trimming took 5 bases from V and 12 from J, leaving 11 bases between them. CDR3 protein: CASSPEGAQFF. In DNA form, the CDR3 reads TGTGCCAGCAGCCCTGAAGGCGCGCAGTTCTTC.

The rearrangement uses TRBV25-1 and TRBJ1-1; D possibly corresponds to TRBD1 (5 bases). CDR3 length: 15 amino acids. The germline V gene encodes CDR1 MGHDK and CDR2 SYGVNS. V shed 7 bases and J shed 0 bases, with 15 bases lying between them. CDR3 DNA: TGTGCCAGCACCGAACCAGGGCCCATGAACACTGAAGCTTTCTTT. As protein: CASTEPGPMNTEAFF.

With respect to this clone: A much larger clone lies one base from this, so it may be a read error. The chain employs TRBV7-9 and TRBJ1-4; no reliable D call. The length of the CDR3 is 11 residues. Germline CDR1 reads SEHNR; CDR2 reads FQNEAQ (reference sequence). The CDR3 DNA follows: TGTGTCAGCAGCCCACATGAAAAACTGTTTTTT. Amino acids: CVSSPHEKLFF.

The chain joins TRBV5-4 to TRBJ2-5, with D maybe TRBD2 (6 bases). Trimming took 5 bases from V and 2 from J, leaving 13 bases between them. Germline values: CDR1 SGHNT, CDR2 YYREEE (reference sequence). The CDR3 has 14 amino acids. CDR3 sequence: CASSFGGMQETQYF. In DNA form, the CDR3 reads TGTGCCAGCAGTTTCGGGGGAATGCAAGAGACCCAGTACTTC.

V is TRBV18 and J is TRBJ1-3; no definite D call. Germline CDR1 is KGHSH and CDR2 is LQKENI. The CDR3 loop spans 16 amino acids. V was trimmed by 0 bases and J by 0 bases, leaving 9 bases between them. CDR3 nucleotide sequence: TGTGCCAGCTCACCACCGTCCCTCTCCTCTGGAAACACCATATATTTT. This codes for CASSPPSLSSGNTIYF.